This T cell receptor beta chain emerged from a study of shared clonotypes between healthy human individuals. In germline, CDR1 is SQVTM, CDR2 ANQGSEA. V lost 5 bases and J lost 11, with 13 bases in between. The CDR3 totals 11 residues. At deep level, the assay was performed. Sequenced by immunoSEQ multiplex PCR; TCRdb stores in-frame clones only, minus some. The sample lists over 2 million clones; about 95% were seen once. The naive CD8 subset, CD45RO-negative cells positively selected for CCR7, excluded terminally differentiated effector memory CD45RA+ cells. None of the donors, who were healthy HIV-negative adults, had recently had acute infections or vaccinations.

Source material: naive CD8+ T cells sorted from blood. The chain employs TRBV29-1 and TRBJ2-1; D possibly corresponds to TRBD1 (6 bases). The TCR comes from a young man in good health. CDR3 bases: TGCAGCGTTTGGCGGCAGGGGAAGCAGTTCTTC. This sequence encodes CSVWRQGKQFF.